This paragraph covers one TCR beta chain sequence. Its antigen is currently not known. Base qualities are not provided; no much larger clone lies one nucleotide away. These data belong to a study of Tregs in tolerant kidney transplant recipients (dated by TCRdb to between 2017 and 2020). Study-level background: Additional Treg samples were obtained by sorting recipient CD4+CD25+CD127- cells from a 3-day mixed lymphocyte reaction with belatacept, in some cases after a subsequent approximately 5-day donor restimulation. During sorting of primary belatacept mixed lymphocyte reaction cultures, recipient cells were distinguished from donor cells with antibodies. Before combined kidney and bone marrow transplantation, this study identified donor-specific regulatory T cells using TCRbeta sequencing and then followed those same cells after transplant. TCRbeta repertoire sequencing was used in a few healthy controls to compare several ways of expanding Tregs specific for an allogeneic donor. Broader findings and caveats from the paper: Biological reproducibility was not directly assessed, although technical replication error appeared to be minimal. The study was limited by small patient numbers, and the findings need validation in larger populations and under other immunosuppression protocols. The most biologically relevant and donor-specific TCRbeta repertoire appeared to be identified by expanding Tregs with activated donor B cells.

For TCRbeta CDR3 sequencing, genomic DNA was extracted from sorted cells using the QIAGEN DNeasy Blood and Tissue Kit. High-throughput TCRbeta CDR3 sequencing was carried out commercially through immunoSEQ, with PCR amplification with bias correction and internal controls included. Turning to the authors' computational methods: A unique productive TCRbeta sequence was defined by the CDR3 nucleotide sequence when primers matched, and otherwise by the CDR3 amino acid sequence together with the Vbeta and Jbeta genes. A sequence was defined as donor-reactive if the sequence was expanded at least 5-fold in CFSE-low cells compared with unstimulated cells and had a frequency of at least 0.01% in CFSE-low cells. Jensen-Shannon divergence, calculated on the top 100 TCRbeta sequences ranked by frequency, was used to quantify repertoire divergence. For samples with multiple sequencing runs, sorting error was corrected in each run separately before the runs were combined. TCRdb stores this immuneACCESS table with in-frame sequences only. Part of the clones is absent; in the studies checked, under half of the shortfall reflects unresolved V genes, and no reason is known for the rest. The DNA was the basis for D and trimming; V, J and clone size are from that table. In all, the sample holds about 31,000 clones, and 65% to 85% of those were seen once. The ten largest clones take up 2% to 2.5% of the sample.

The germline V gene (reference sequence) specifies LNHDA as CDR1 and SQIVND as CDR2. Here V drops 2 bases and J drops 4 bases, and the junction holds 4 bases not matched to any gene. Including cysteine and phenylalanine, the CDR3 has 17 amino acids. Only the CDR3 DNA stays, 51 bases, in frame from base 1. Blood from healthy controls was obtained either from healthy volunteers or as purchased buffy coats. Healthy control blood was processed to PBMCs by Ficoll density gradient and cryopreserved, and patient PBMCs were collected before and after transplant. This sequence uses TRBV19 and TRBJ2-1, with 14 central nucleotides matching TRBD2. The source of this sequence is a human donor in good health. Sequences were obtained from Tregs from blood cultured with allogeneic cells. Here is the DNA: TGTGCCAGTAGTATACGACTAGCGGGAGGGCCGTACAATGAGCAGTTCTTC. Translated, it gives CASSIRLAGGPYNEQFF.